A selection of T cell receptor beta chains follows, all from one sample in a study of cytomegalovirus exposure and HLA in healthy donors. Using immunoSEQ multiplex PCR, the repertoire was profiled, and TCRdb retains in-frame clones only, with some absent. The repertoire holds about 190,000 clones, with approximately 82% as singletons. Sequenced material: PBMCs. These receptors all stem from a man aged 40-49 years in good health and CMV-seropositive. Both conserved end residues are part of each CDR3.

>TRBJ2-1|TRBV5-1
CASMFRPEGLAVSYNEQFF
>TRBJ1-1|TRBV28
CASSFGQGVSLNTEAFF
>TRBJ1-2|TRBV5-6
CASSPVGDRDFYGYTF
>TRBJ2-3|TRBV28
CASRSGGGSWDTQYF
>TRBJ1-4|TRBV4-3
CASSKEIGAAIEKLFF
>TRBJ2-3|TRBV30
CAWSVLPDTQYF
>TRBJ2-7|TRBV4-2
CASSQHGRADYEQYF
>TRBJ2-6|TRBV19
CATHPDSFISGANVLTF
>TRBJ2-7|TRBV5-1
CASSFTGIYEQYF
>TRBJ2-7|TRBV28
CASSLRDRGSEQYF
>TRBJ2-7|TRBV4-3
CASSQGLAGVTDGYEQYF
>TRBJ2-1|TRBV10-1
CASKPSGSFNEQFF
>TRBJ1-2|TRBV11-2
CASSVGTGVSYTF
>TRBJ2-2|TRBV2
CASRAGYSGRAGGELFF
>TRBJ2-2|TRBV12-5
CASGPTTSRKNTGELFF
>TRBJ2-1|TRBV5-1
CASSFSTGTIHGNEQFF
>TRBJ1-2|TRBV30
CAWSRQLYGYTF
>TRBJ2-7|TRBV10-2
CASSAGTGTHEQYF
>TRBJ2-6|TRBV28
CASSLRQGINSGANVLTF
>TRBJ1-1|TRBV2
CASSERGREAFF
>TRBJ2-1|TRBV16
CASSPSRVQGRRDNEQFF
>TRBJ2-3|TRBV6-5
CASSPRTRSSDTQYF
>TRBJ1-2|TRBV6-6
CASSPGTGYGYTF
>TRBJ1-1|TRBV5-6
CASSDETGLKNTEAFF
>TRBJ2-2|TRBV7-3
CASSPLTGGTNTGELFF
>TRBJ2-7|TRBV7-9
CSSSPWVDRFSYEQYF
>TRBJ1-1|TRBV6-1
CASSTWETEAFF
>TRBJ1-4|TRBV6-5
CASSYRGATNEKLFF
>TRBJ2-1|TRBV5-6
CASDVVGLAHNNEQFF
>TRBJ2-6|TRBV11-2
CASSPSRLAARSGANVLTF
>TRBJ1-2|TRBV5-1
CASSGPGQGGGYTF
>TRBJ2-5|TRBV5-8
CASSTGGQETQYF
>TRBJ1-5|TRBV28
CASLGGFLQPQHF
>TRBJ2-3|TRBV9
CASSVVGEVGTDTQYF
>TRBJ2-3|TRBV5-6
CASSLDVAGTDTQYF
>TRBJ2-1|TRBV4-3
CASSHTVSYNEQFF
>TRBJ2-1|TRBV29-1
CSVLAGYNEQFF
>TRBJ1-1|TRBV11-2
CASSSFFIGRGDTEAFF
>TRBJ2-7|TRBV7-2
CASSLSQLSYEQYF
>TRBJ2-5|TRBV5-4
CASSALAVQETQYF
>TRBJ1-2|TRBV27
CASSLSAGTANYGYTF
>TRBJ2-1|TRBV2
CASSEVAGAGNEQFF
>TRBJ1-1|TRBV5-6
CASSPLGQGQMNTEAFF
>TRBJ1-1|TRBV9
CASSVDDRGYEAFF
>TRBJ2-2|TRBV27
CASSPPRQGWDTGELFF
>TRBJ2-2|TRBV14
CASSHSLLLAGAGELFF
>TRBJ2-1|TRBV27
CASSRRSGTIYNEQFF
>TRBJ2-7|TRBV10-2
CASTAAGPAREQYF
>TRBJ1-3|TRBV6-1
CASSEVGGSGNTIYF
>TRBJ2-2|TRBV6-5
CASSPHRVTGELFF
>TRBJ1-2|TRBV27
CASSLDRTGGGYTF
>TRBJ2-7|TRBV6-5
CASSYSTGESSYEQYF
>TRBJ2-5|TRBV2
CASGGGRNPQETQYF